This TCR beta chain comes out of a study of molecular identifiers for immune sequencing clone quantification. This clonotype was recorded at least ten times. TCRdb ran MiXCR on the PCR reads and lists one entry per CDR3 protein. The sample contains 90,000 or so distinct CDR3 sequences, roughly 25% of which appear only once. This CDR3 is 15 amino acids long. V lost 0 bases and J lost 5; bases outside the gene matches: 5. CDR1 is MNHEY, CDR2 SMNVEV, per germline (reference sequence). What was sequenced was naive CD8+ T cells from blood, with Jurkat cell RNA spiked in. Described subset: FACS-sorted CD8+CD4-CCR7+CD45RA+ naive T cells. The TCR was taken from a human donor in good health. Some libraries in this study had Jurkat cell RNA spiked in. The chain employs TRBV27 and TRBJ2-7; 9 bases align to TRBD2. CDR3 region: CASSLSGGRGNEQYF. Here the CDR3 DNA reads TGTGCCAGCAGTTTATCTGGCGGGAGGGGGAACGAGCAGTACTTC.